A single sample is the source of the 24 T cell receptor beta chains below, sequenced in a study of T-cell reconstitution after alpha-beta-depleted transplantation in children (dated by TCRdb to 2016 to 2017). The library was prepared using PCR. The sequencing machine was an Illumina HiSeq 2500. To normalize quantification of the TCRbeta repertoire, the TCR libraries were built with molecular barcoding that relied on unique molecular identifiers. The public reads were reprocessed in TCRdb via fastp at Q25 and MiXCR, keeping in-frame beta chains. Rows are unified per CDR3 protein, each entry keeping the most common DNA and genes. The sample profile shows approximately 980,000 distinct CDR3 sequences; about 29% of them were found once. 28% of the sample comes from the top ten. This sample's treatment or condition label indicates: allogeneic hematopoietic cell transplantation with graft depleted of TCRalphabeta T cells and CD19 B cells.

The source material was PBMCs, mostly from graft donor cells, sampled 360 days after TCRalphabeta/CD19-depleted stem cell transplant. These receptors were obtained from a boy under two years old who had a stem cell transplant for SCID, so the T cells may come from the graft donor.

The chain uses TRBV6-1 and TRBJ1-1; D might be TRBD1 (5 bases). CDR1 is MNHNS and CDR2 is SASEGT in the germline V gene. V shed 6 bases and J shed 4 bases, with 15 bases lying between them. The CDR3 is made up of 14 amino acids. The CDR3 sequence: CASSPRAGITEAFF. DNA of the CDR3: TGTGCCAGCAGCCCCAGGGCGGGGATCACTGAAGCTTTCTTT.

The chain uses TRBV28 and TRBJ2-5; D uncertain. Trimming shortened V by 5 bases and J by 0 bases, and 10 bases separated the two germline ends. The CDR3 is 14 residues long. Germline V CDR1 and CDR2: MDHEN, SYDVKM. The CDR3 spells CASSPLPDQETQYF. In nucleotides, the CDR3 is TGTGCCAGCAGTCCCCTTCCCGACCAAGAGACCCAGTACTTC.

V usage is TRBV12-3 or TRBV12-4 and J usage is TRBJ1-5; 8 bases map to TRBD1. Losses at the gene ends were 1 base for V and 5 bases for J; bases not matched to a gene: 7. The CDR3 extends over 16 amino acids. The CDR3: CASSLGRQGAHQPQHF. CDR3 in DNA: TGTGCCAGCAGTTTAGGTAGGCAGGGGGCGCATCAGCCCCAGCATTTT.

The chain recombines TRBV11-1 with TRBJ2-1; 7 positions agree with TRBD1. CDR1 and CDR2 from the germline V gene are SGHAT and FQDESV (reference sequence). The CDR3 has 20 residues. V gave up 5 bases and J gave up 2 bases; unmatched junction bases: 21. The CDR3, as DNA: TGTGCCAGCAGCGAATTTGGGGGATCTAGACAGGGAATCACCTACAATGAGCAGTTCTTC. This codes for CASSEFGGSRQGITYNEQFF.

The chain employs TRBV12-3 or TRBV12-4 and TRBJ1-4; 9 nucleotides line up with TRBD1. The CDR3 extends over 17 amino acids. The V and J ends lost 5 bases and 6 bases, in that order; junction bases with no gene match: 13. The CDR3 DNA reads as TGTGCCAGCAGTCCCGGGACAGGGTTCCCTGATGATGAAAAACTGTTTTTT. Protein: CASSPGTGFPDDEKLFF.

V usage is TRBV6-2 or TRBV6-3 and J usage is TRBJ2-3; TRBD2 agrees at 12 bases. The junction had 10 bases not matched to a gene; V was cut back by 5 bases and J by 4 bases. The CDR3 is 17 residues long. Germline V gene data show CDR1 as MNHEY and CDR2 as SVGEGT. CDR3 sequence: CASSRGRTSGDADTQYF. The DNA for the CDR3 is TGTGCCAGCAGTAGGGGGCGGACTAGCGGGGACGCAGATACGCAGTATTTT.

The chain has TRBV12-3 or TRBV12-4 and TRBJ1-1; no clear D. V was cut by 6 bases and J by 0 bases, with 8 bases left in between. The CDR3 runs to 13 residues. Here the CDR3 DNA reads TGTGCCAGCAGGGACTTTTTGAACACTGAAGCTTTCTTT. The encoded protein is CASRDFLNTEAFF.

This clonotype was detected a few times. The chain joins TRBV6-1 to TRBJ2-7; 11 bases align to TRBD1. J lost 5 bases, V lost 7 bases, and 7 bases had no gene match. Germline lookup yields CDR1 MNHNS and CDR2 SASEGT. CDR3 length equals 14 residues. The CDR3 nucleotides read TGTGCCAGCACCTCCGGGACAGGGGGAGACGAGCAGTACTTC. Residues: CASTSGTGGDEQYF.

The CDR3 DNA sequence: TGTGCCAGCAGCAATTCCGGGACCGGGTTCTTC. Translation: CASSNSGTGFF. This sequence joins TRBV7-9 and TRBJ2-1; D may correspond to TRBD1 or TRBD2 (5 bases each). The germline V gene has CDR1 SEHNR and CDR2 FQNEAQ (reference sequence). The CDR3 consists of 11 residues. V was pared by 5 bases and J by 15 bases, with 14 bases between.

The V gene is TRBV29-1, the J gene TRBJ1-1; the D gene is possibly TRBD1 (5 bases). CDR3 length equals 13 residues. Germline values: CDR1 SQVTM, CDR2 ANQGSEA. V lost 6 bases and J lost 0, with 11 bases in between. CDR3 sequence reads: CSVLTDMNTEAFF. The CDR3 DNA is TGCAGCGTCCTGACAGACATGAACACTGAAGCTTTCTTT. The entire variable domain, with the rest obtained from reference TRBV29-1 and TRBJ1-1, is as follows: SAVISQKPSRDICQRGTSLTIQCQVDSQVTMMFWYRQQPGQSLTLIATANQGSEATYESGFVIDKFPISRPNLTFSTLTVSNMSPEDSSIYLCSVLTDMNTEAFFGQGTRLTVV.

This clonotype was seen only a few times. The gene calls are TRBV7-9 and TRBJ2-7; 9 nucleotides agree with TRBD1. Trimming took 3 bases from V and 4 from J; bases not matched to a gene: 13. This CDR3 spans 17 amino acids. In germline, CDR1 is SEHNR, CDR2 FQNEAQ (reference sequence). CDR3 sequence reads: CASSFGTGTVKLYEQYF. The CDR3 coding sequence is TGTGCCAGCAGCTTCGGGACAGGGACGGTAAAATTATACGAGCAGTACTTC.

The V and J genes are TRBV20-1 and TRBJ2-5; D is unresolved. V was clipped by 5 bases and J by 4 bases, with 20 bases between them. Germline CDR1 reads DFQATT; CDR2 reads SNEGSKA (reference sequence). This CDR3 is 15 amino acids long. As DNA, the CDR3 is TGCAGTGCTTCCCGGACGACGGGCGACCCAGAGACCCAGTACTTC. It translates to CSASRTTGDPETQYF.

This rearrangement joins TRBV7-6 to TRBJ1-5, with D possibly TRBD1 on 6 matching bases. Germline CDR1 is SGHVS and CDR2 is FNYEAQ. Between the trimmed V and J ends, which lost 1 base and 3 bases, there was a span of 10 bases. CDR3 length: 15 residues. The CDR3 loop reads CASSLVAGVNQPQHF. The CDR3, as DNA: TGTGCCAGCAGCTTAGTCGCAGGGGTCAATCAGCCCCAGCATTTT.

This clonotype was observed a handful of times. The chain recombines TRBV6-1 with TRBJ2-5, with D unresolved. V was trimmed by 6 bases and J by 2 bases, leaving 16 bases between them. Germline CDR1 and CDR2: MNHNS and SASEGT. This CDR3 spans 15 amino acids. The CDR3 DNA is TGTGCCAGCAGGGGGATCCGGCATTCACAAGAGACCCAGTACTTC. It is translated as CASRGIRHSQETQYF.

This clonotype was recorded a few times. The V gene is TRBV20-1, the J gene TRBJ2-7; D may be TRBD2 (5 bases). The CDR3 has 13 amino acids. Germline values: CDR1 DFQATT, CDR2 SNEGSKA (reference sequence). V lost 1 base, J lost 7 bases, and 14 bases lay in between. CDR3 loop: CSARVGPRGEQYF. The CDR3 nucleotides are TGCAGTGCTAGAGTGGGCCCCCGAGGGGAGCAGTACTTC.

This clonotype was found many times. The V call is TRBV7-8, the J call TRBJ2-7; a weak D match, TRBD2 (6 bases). Germline V lookup: CDR1 SGHVS, CDR2 FQNEAQ. V lost 8 bases to trimming and J lost 4 bases, with 12 bases between them. CDR3 length: 12 residues. CDR3 residues: CASSGVKYEQYF. The CDR3, as DNA: TGTGCCAGCTCGGGGGTTAAGTACGAGCAGTACTTC. The full variable domain, completed using reference TRBV7-8 and TRBJ2-7, is GAGVSQSPRYKVAKRGQDVALRCDPISGHVSLFWYQQALGQGPEFLTYFQNEAQLDKSGLPSDRFFAERPEGSVSTLKIQRTQQEDSAVYLCASSGVKYEQYFGPGTRLTVT.

There are a few counts of this clonotype. The chain joins TRBV5-1 to TRBJ1-3; D gene uncertain. Germline V gene sequence: CDR1 SGHRS, CDR2 YFSETQ. The length of the CDR3 is 15 residues. Trimming pared 5 bases from V and 0 bases from J, leaving 12 bases between. The CDR3 loop is CASSLELISGNTIYF. In nucleotides, the CDR3 is TGCGCCAGCAGTCTAGAACTGATCTCTGGAAACACCATATATTTT.

This clonotype was counted many times. CDR3 in amino acids: CASSSQGPFNLYEQYF. The CDR3 bases are TGTGCCAGCAGTTCCCAGGGCCCCTTTAACCTATACGAGCAGTACTTC. The V and J genes are TRBV28 and TRBJ2-7, with TRBD1 as a possible D gene (5 bases). V shed 4 bases and J shed 4 bases, with 20 bases lying between them. This CDR3 has 16 residues. From germline, CDR1 is MDHEN and CDR2 SYDVKM.

A few counts support this clonotype. The V and J genes are TRBV6-2 or TRBV6-3 and TRBJ1-1, with D perhaps TRBD1 (5 bases). Germline V gene sequence: CDR1 MNHEY, CDR2 SVGEGT. Trimming left V 6 bases short and J 1 base short, with 18 bases between. The CDR3 totals 16 residues. The CDR3 here is CASSPPPTVANTEAFF. CDR3 sequence (DNA): TGTGCCAGCAGCCCACCTCCGACAGTGGCGAACACTGAAGCTTTCTTT.

The genes are TRBV27 and TRBJ2-5, with D hard to call. V lost 1 base to trimming and J lost 0 bases, with 9 bases between them. Per the germline V gene, CDR1 is MNHEY and CDR2 is SMNVEV (reference sequence). The CDR3 is 15 residues long. CDR3 in amino acids: CASSLLSEYQETQYF. The DNA of the CDR3 is TGTGCCAGCAGTTTATTATCAGAATACCAAGAGACCCAGTACTTC.

The J gene is TRBJ2-7, the V gene TRBV27; 12 bases agree with TRBD2. Losses at the gene ends were 7 bases for V and 4 bases for J; bases not matched to a gene: 5. This CDR3 region has 14 residues. The germline gives CDR1 MNHEY, CDR2 SMNVEV (reference sequence). The CDR3, as DNA: TGTGCCAGCAAGCCGGGACTAGCGGGTTACGAGCAGTACTTC. Amino acids: CASKPGLAGYEQYF.

This clonotype occurred a few times. This rearrangement joins TRBV12-3 or TRBV12-4 to TRBJ1-2, with TRBD1 identical over 7 bases. This CDR3 contains 15 residues. The ends lost 6 bases at V and 4 bases at J; junction bases unmatched: 11. The CDR3 sequence is CASSPNRAGGYGYTF. In DNA, the CDR3 is TGTGCCAGCAGCCCCAACCGAGCAGGGGGCTATGGCTACACCTTC.

This clonotype was seen only a few times. The chain recombines TRBV5-1 with TRBJ2-1, with D possibly TRBD2 on 5 matching bases. The germline CDR1 and CDR2 sequences are SGHRS and YFSETQ. Trimming removed 4 bases from V and 7 bases from J, with 15 bases in between. This CDR3 is 14 amino acids long. This CDR3 is CASSPWTHGNEQFF. The CDR3 DNA reads TGCGCCAGCAGCCCATGGACTCATGGGAATGAGCAGTTCTTC.

This clonotype was counted a few times. The V gene is TRBV20-1, the J gene TRBJ2-3; 10 bases fit TRBD2. V lost 3 bases, J lost 3 bases, and 9 bases stayed unmatched. This CDR3 region has 16 residues. CDR1 and CDR2 (germline): DFQATT, SNEGSKA (reference sequence). CDR3 loop: CSASIWGLAKTDTQYF. In nucleotides, the CDR3 is TGCAGTGCTAGTATATGGGGACTAGCGAAGACAGATACGCAGTATTTT.